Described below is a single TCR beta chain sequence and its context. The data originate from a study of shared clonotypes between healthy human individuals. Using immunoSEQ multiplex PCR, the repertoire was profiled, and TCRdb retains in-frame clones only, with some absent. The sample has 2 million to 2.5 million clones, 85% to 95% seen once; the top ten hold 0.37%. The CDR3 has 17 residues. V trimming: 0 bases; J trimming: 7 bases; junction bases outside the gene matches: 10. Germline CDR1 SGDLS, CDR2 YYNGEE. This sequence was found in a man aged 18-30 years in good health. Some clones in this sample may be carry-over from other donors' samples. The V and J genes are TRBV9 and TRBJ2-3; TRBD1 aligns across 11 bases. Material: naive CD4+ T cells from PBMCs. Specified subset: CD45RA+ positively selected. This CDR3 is CASSVGWGQGVTNTQYF. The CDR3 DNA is TGTGCCAGCAGCGTAGGTTGGGGACAGGGGGTAACTAATACGCAGTATTTT. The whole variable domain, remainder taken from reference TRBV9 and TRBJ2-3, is DSGVTQTPKHLITATGQRVTLRCSPRSGDLSVYWYQQSLDQGLQFLIQYYNGEERAKGNILERFSAQQFPDLHSELNLSSLELGDSALYFCASSVGWGQGVTNTQYFGPGTRLTVL.